The rows below give T cell receptor beta chains drawn from one sample of a study of OX40 agonist ivuxolimab in advanced cancers. Sequencing used immunoSEQ multiplex PCR; TCRdb keeps in-frame clones, though not all of them. The sample records over 55,000 clones, around 77% being singletons. This sample comprised CD4+ or CD8+ T cells sorted from blood, obtained in a trial of the OX40 agonist ivuxolimab. Receptor source: an adult with an advanced solid tumor such as melanoma, head and neck, liver or kidney cancer. The CDR3 runs from the conserved cysteine through the conserved F or W. D genes are given only for firm matches. Size tells how often a clone was seen (once, few, many) or the class of an expanded clone, and some rows leave it out.

CDR3 protein: CASSTVGTDNYGYTF; CDR3 DNA: TGTGCCAGCAGCACTGTAGGGACAGACAACTATGGCTACACCTTC; clone size: -; J gene: TRBJ1-2; V gene: TRBV7-2; D gene: TRBD1
CDR3 protein: CASSLMGGDNSPLHF; CDR3 DNA: TGTGCCAGCAGCCTCATGGGGGGTGATAATTCACCCCTCCACTTT; clone size: -; J gene: TRBJ1-6; V gene: TRBV9; D gene: -
CDR3 protein: CAWSARWTSGRREQFF; CDR3 DNA: TGTGCCTGGAGTGCTCGATGGACTAGCGGGAGACGGGAGCAGTTCTTC; clone size: once; J gene: TRBJ2-1; V gene: TRBV30; D gene: TRBD2
CDR3 protein: CASSIGGSSYNEQFF; CDR3 DNA: TGTGCCAGCAGTATCGGGGGGAGCTCCTACAATGAGCAGTTCTTC; clone size: -; J gene: TRBJ2-1; V gene: TRBV5-6; D gene: TRBD2
CDR3 protein: CASPPQGLNTEAFF; CDR3 DNA: TGTGCCAGCCCCCCACAGGGTCTGAACACTGAAGCTTTCTTT; clone size: -; J gene: TRBJ1-1; V gene: TRBV28; D gene: -
CDR3 protein: CASSHRGQEETQYF; CDR3 DNA: TGCGCCAGCAGCCATCGTGGACAGGAAGAGACCCAGTACTTC; clone size: -; J gene: TRBJ2-5; V gene: TRBV5-1; D gene: TRBD1
CDR3 protein: CASGGGNTEAFF; CDR3 DNA: TGTGCCAGCGGGGGGGGGAACACTGAAGCTTTCTTT; clone size: -; J gene: TRBJ1-1; V gene: TRBV2; D gene: -
CDR3 protein: CASSQEANTGELFF; CDR3 DNA: TGCGCCAGCAGCCAAGAGGCGAACACCGGGGAGCTGTTTTTT; clone size: few; J gene: TRBJ2-2; V gene: TRBV4-3; D gene: -
CDR3 protein: CASSYYPKGSNQPQHF; CDR3 DNA: TGTGCCAGCAGTTACTATCCCAAAGGGAGCAATCAGCCCCAGCATTTT; clone size: -; J gene: TRBJ1-5; V gene: TRBV6-5; D gene: -
CDR3 protein: CASSRSQGGANYGYTF; CDR3 DNA: TGCGCCAGCAGCCGTTCACAGGGGGGAGCTAACTATGGCTACACCTTC; clone size: -; J gene: TRBJ1-2; V gene: TRBV5-1; D gene: TRBD1
CDR3 protein: CASSPAGGSADTQYF; CDR3 DNA: TGTGCCAGCAGCCCTGCAGGAGGGAGCGCAGATACGCAGTATTTT; clone size: medium-sized; J gene: TRBJ2-3; V gene: TRBV7-7; D gene: -
CDR3 protein: CASSPRGSGNTIYF; CDR3 DNA: TGTGCCAGCAGCCCCAGGGGGTCTGGAAACACCATATATTTT; clone size: -; J gene: TRBJ1-3; V gene: TRBV9; D gene: TRBD1
CDR3 protein: CASSSGQGASSETQYF; CDR3 DNA: TGCGCCAGCAGCTCCGGACAGGGGGCTTCGTCGGAGACCCAGTACTTC; clone size: -; J gene: TRBJ2-5; V gene: TRBV5-1; D gene: TRBD1
CDR3 protein: CASSQEPPRTGNTGELFF; CDR3 DNA: TGCGCCAGCAGCCAAGAACCCCCCCGGACAGGGAACACCGGGGAGCTGTTTTTT; clone size: -; J gene: TRBJ2-2; V gene: TRBV4-1; D gene: TRBD1
CDR3 protein: CSARRRDTQYF; CDR3 DNA: TGCAGTGCTCGCAGGAGAGATACGCAGTATTTT; clone size: -; J gene: TRBJ2-3; V gene: TRBV20-1; D gene: -
CDR3 protein: CASSLWGQGGTEAFF; CDR3 DNA: TGCGCCAGCAGCTTGTGGGGACAGGGCGGGACTGAAGCTTTCTTT; clone size: -; J gene: TRBJ1-1; V gene: TRBV5-1; D gene: TRBD1
CDR3 protein: CATSRDTGGRGEKLFF; CDR3 DNA: TGTGCCACCAGCAGGGACACAGGGGGCAGGGGTGAAAAACTGTTTTTT; clone size: -; J gene: TRBJ1-4; V gene: TRBV15; D gene: TRBD1
CDR3 protein: CASGRVYTEAFF; CDR3 DNA: TGTGCTAGTGGTAGAGTATACACTGAAGCTTTCTTT; clone size: few; J gene: TRBJ1-1; V gene: TRBV12-5; D gene: -
CDR3 protein: CASSSFTANYGYTF; CDR3 DNA: TGTGCCAGCAGCTCCTTTACGGCGAACTATGGCTACACCTTC; clone size: few; J gene: TRBJ1-2; V gene: TRBV7-2; D gene: -
CDR3 protein: CASSIVGNHNEQFF; CDR3 DNA: TGTGCCAGTAGTATAGTCGGCAACCACAATGAGCAGTTCTTC; clone size: -; J gene: TRBJ2-1; V gene: TRBV19; D gene: -
CDR3 protein: CASGLGTGGIEAFF; CDR3 DNA: TGTGCTAGTGGTTTGGGGACAGGGGGGATTGAAGCTTTCTTT; clone size: few; J gene: TRBJ1-1; V gene: TRBV12-5; D gene: TRBD1
CDR3 protein: CASSFGGATGELFF; CDR3 DNA: TGCGCCAGCAGCTTCGGGGGGGCCACCGGGGAGCTGTTTTTT; clone size: once; J gene: TRBJ2-2; V gene: TRBV5-1; D gene: TRBD2
CDR3 protein: CASSLGQGARRETQYF; CDR3 DNA: TGTGCCAGCAGCTTAGGACAGGGGGCGCGTAGGGAGACCCAGTACTTC; clone size: -; J gene: TRBJ2-5; V gene: TRBV7-2; D gene: TRBD1
CDR3 protein: CASSLEARGGYGYTF; CDR3 DNA: TGTGCCAGCAGCTTGGAGGCCAGGGGGGGCTATGGCTACACCTTC; clone size: -; J gene: TRBJ1-2; V gene: TRBV5-4; D gene: TRBD1
CDR3 protein: CASRTGSSGANVLTF; CDR3 DNA: TGTGCCAGCAGAACCGGTTCCTCTGGGGCCAACGTCCTGACTTTC; clone size: -; J gene: TRBJ2-6; V gene: TRBV6-6; D gene: -
CDR3 protein: CASSSPRGVLETQYF; CDR3 DNA: TGTGCCAGCAGTTCCCCCCGGGGGGTTTTAGAGACCCAGTACTTC; clone size: -; J gene: TRBJ2-5; V gene: TRBV28; D gene: TRBD2
CDR3 protein: CASYQGAGGYTF; CDR3 DNA: TGTGCCAGCTATCAGGGGGCGGGAGGCTACACCTTC; clone size: -; J gene: TRBJ1-2; V gene: TRBV25-1; D gene: TRBD1
CDR3 protein: CASSFTGSGANVLTF; CDR3 DNA: TGTGCCAGCAGTTTCACGGGGTCTGGGGCCAACGTCCTGACTTTC; clone size: few; J gene: TRBJ2-6; V gene: TRBV27; D gene: -
CDR3 protein: CASSSQDRGWQYF; CDR3 DNA: TGTGCCAGTAGTAGCCAGGACAGGGGATGGCAGTACTTC; clone size: medium-sized; J gene: TRBJ2-7; V gene: TRBV19; D gene: TRBD1
CDR3 protein: CASDRQGTEAFF; CDR3 DNA: TGTGCCAGCGACCGACAGGGGACTGAAGCTTTCTTT; clone size: -; J gene: TRBJ1-1; V gene: TRBV9; D gene: TRBD1
CDR3 protein: CASSQKPGARIAPLHF; CDR3 DNA: TGTGCCAGCAGCCAGAAACCAGGGGCGCGGATTGCACCCCTCCACTTT; clone size: -; J gene: TRBJ1-6; V gene: TRBV7-9; D gene: -
CDR3 protein: CSVLSMADTQYF; CDR3 DNA: TGCAGCGTTTTGTCTATGGCGGATACGCAGTATTTT; clone size: -; J gene: TRBJ2-3; V gene: TRBV29-1; D gene: -
CDR3 protein: CATGAEYGYTF; CDR3 DNA: TGTGCCACAGGGGCAGAGTATGGCTACACCTTC; clone size: few; J gene: TRBJ1-2; V gene: TRBV6-5; D gene: -
CDR3 protein: CASSYDRGQETQYF; CDR3 DNA: TGTGCCAGCAGCTACGACAGGGGGCAAGAGACCCAGTACTTC; clone size: -; J gene: TRBJ2-5; V gene: TRBV7-2; D gene: TRBD1
CDR3 protein: CASSESASGINYGYTF; CDR3 DNA: TGCGCCAGCAGTGAGTCCGCGTCGGGAATTAACTATGGCTACACCTTC; clone size: -; J gene: TRBJ1-2; V gene: TRBV10-2; D gene: -
CDR3 protein: CASSLEGQGFADTQYF; CDR3 DNA: TGCGCCAGCAGCTTGGAGGGACAGGGTTTCGCAGATACGCAGTATTTT; clone size: -; J gene: TRBJ2-3; V gene: TRBV5-1; D gene: TRBD1
CDR3 protein: CASSLRGALGEQYF; CDR3 DNA: TGTGCCAGCTCACTCCGGGGAGCGCTTGGCGAGCAGTACTTC; clone size: -; J gene: TRBJ2-7; V gene: TRBV18; D gene: -
CDR3 protein: CASSRAGTGWTEAFF; CDR3 DNA: TGCGCCAGCAGCCGCGCCGGGACAGGGTGGACTGAAGCTTTCTTT; clone size: once; J gene: TRBJ1-1; V gene: TRBV4-3; D gene: TRBD1
CDR3 protein: CASSRQGAITEAFF; CDR3 DNA: TGTGCCAGCAGCAGGCAGGGGGCGATCACTGAAGCTTTCTTT; clone size: few; J gene: TRBJ1-1; V gene: TRBV7-6; D gene: TRBD1
CDR3 protein: CASTMGGRRNLNTEAFF; CDR3 DNA: TGTGCCAGTACCATGGGGGGACGCCGGAACTTGAACACTGAAGCTTTCTTT; clone size: -; J gene: TRBJ1-1; V gene: TRBV19; D gene: -
CDR3 protein: CASSLNSGGLAKNIQYF; CDR3 DNA: TGTGCCAGCAGCCTGAATAGCGGGGGGTTAGCCAAAAACATTCAGTACTTC; clone size: -; J gene: TRBJ2-4; V gene: TRBV7-2; D gene: TRBD2
CDR3 protein: CASKGRERNTEAFF; CDR3 DNA: TGTGCCAGTAAGGGCAGGGAAAGGAACACTGAAGCTTTCTTT; clone size: -; J gene: TRBJ1-1; V gene: TRBV19; D gene: -
CDR3 protein: CASRGTGAGMTYGYTF; CDR3 DNA: TGTGCCAGTAGAGGAACGGGGGCAGGGATGACTTATGGCTACACCTTC; clone size: -; J gene: TRBJ1-2; V gene: TRBV19; D gene: -